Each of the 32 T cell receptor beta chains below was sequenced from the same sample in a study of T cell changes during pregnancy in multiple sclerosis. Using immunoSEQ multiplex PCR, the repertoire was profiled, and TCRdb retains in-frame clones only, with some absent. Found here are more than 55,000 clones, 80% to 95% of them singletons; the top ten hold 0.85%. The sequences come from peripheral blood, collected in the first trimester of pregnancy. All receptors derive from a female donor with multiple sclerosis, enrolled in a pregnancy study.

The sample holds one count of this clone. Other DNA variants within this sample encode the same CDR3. The CDR3 is CASSLNTEAFF. The CDR3 DNA is TGTGCCAGCAGCCTCAACACTGAAGCTTTCTTT. The V call is TRBV7-2, the J call TRBJ1-1; D is uncertain. This CDR3 is built from 11 residues. With 5 bases removed from V and 2 bases from J, the gap between germline ends came to 3 bases. Germline V CDR1 and CDR2: SGHTA, FQGNSA.

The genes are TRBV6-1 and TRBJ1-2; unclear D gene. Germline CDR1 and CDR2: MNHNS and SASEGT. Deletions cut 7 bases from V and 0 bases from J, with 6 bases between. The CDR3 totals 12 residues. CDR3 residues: CASMQTNYGYTF. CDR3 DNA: TGTGCCAGCATGCAGACTAACTATGGCTACACCTTC.

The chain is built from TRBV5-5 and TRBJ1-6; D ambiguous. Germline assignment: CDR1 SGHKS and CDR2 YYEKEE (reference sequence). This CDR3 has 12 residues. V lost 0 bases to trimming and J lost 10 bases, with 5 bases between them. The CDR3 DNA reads TGTGCCAGCAGCTTGGATCGGTCACCCCTCCACTTT. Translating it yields CASSLDRSPLHF.

The CDR3 DNA is TGTGCCAGCAGCCCCTCAGGGGATTGGTCTCGTGAGCAGTACTTC. Protein sequence: CASSPSGDWSREQYF. The chain links TRBV9 to TRBJ2-7, with D maybe TRBD1 (6 bases). From germline, CDR1 is SGDLS and CDR2 YYNGEE. The CDR3 sequence is 15 residues long. The V end lost 4 bases, the J end lost 7 bases, and 21 bases lay between the germline ends.

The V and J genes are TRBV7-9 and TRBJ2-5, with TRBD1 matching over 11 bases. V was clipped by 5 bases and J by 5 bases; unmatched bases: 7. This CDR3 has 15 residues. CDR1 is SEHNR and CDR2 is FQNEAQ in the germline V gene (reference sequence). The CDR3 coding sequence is TGTGCCAGCAGCGGCCGGACAGGGGGCTATGAGACCCAGTACTTC. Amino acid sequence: CASSGRTGGYETQYF.

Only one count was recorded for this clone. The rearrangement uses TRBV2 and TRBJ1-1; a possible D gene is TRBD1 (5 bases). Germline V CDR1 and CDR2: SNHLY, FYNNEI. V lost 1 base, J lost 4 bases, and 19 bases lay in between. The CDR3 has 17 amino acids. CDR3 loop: CASSEVGGRAGGTEAFF. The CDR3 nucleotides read TGTGCCAGCAGTGAAGTTGGTGGCAGGGCAGGCGGCACTGAAGCTTTCTTT. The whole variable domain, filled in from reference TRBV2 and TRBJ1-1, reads EPEVTQTPSHQVTQMGQEVILRCVPISNHLYFYWYRQILGQKVEFLVSFYNNEISEKSEIFDDQFSVERPDGSNFTLKIRSTKLEDSAMYFCASSEVGGRAGGTEAFFGQGTRLTVV.

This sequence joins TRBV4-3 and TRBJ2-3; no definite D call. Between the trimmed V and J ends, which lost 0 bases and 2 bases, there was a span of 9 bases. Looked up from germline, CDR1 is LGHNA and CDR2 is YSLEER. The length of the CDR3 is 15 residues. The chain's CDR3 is CASSQEGSLTDTQYF. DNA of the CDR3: TGCGCCAGCAGCCAAGAGGGCTCCCTCACAGATACGCAGTATTTT.

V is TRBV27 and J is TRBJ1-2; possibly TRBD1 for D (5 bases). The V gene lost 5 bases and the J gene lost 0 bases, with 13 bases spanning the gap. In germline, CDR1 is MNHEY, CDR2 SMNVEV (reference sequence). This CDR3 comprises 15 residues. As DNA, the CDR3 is TGTGCCAGCAGTCCGCCGGACAACACTAACTATGGCTACACCTTC. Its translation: CASSPPDNTNYGYTF.

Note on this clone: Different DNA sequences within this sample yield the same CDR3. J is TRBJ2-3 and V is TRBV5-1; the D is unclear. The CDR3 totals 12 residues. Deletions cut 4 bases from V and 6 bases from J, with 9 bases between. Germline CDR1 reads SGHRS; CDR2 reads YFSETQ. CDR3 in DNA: TGCGCCAGCAGCCCCGGTACGGATACGCAGTATTTT. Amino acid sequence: CASSPGTDTQYF.

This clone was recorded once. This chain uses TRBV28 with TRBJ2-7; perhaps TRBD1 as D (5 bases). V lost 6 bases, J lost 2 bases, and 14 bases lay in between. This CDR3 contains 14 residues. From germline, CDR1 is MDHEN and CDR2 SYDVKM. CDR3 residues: CASREQGKTYEQYF. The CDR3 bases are TGTGCCAGCAGGGAGCAGGGAAAGACCTACGAGCAGTACTTC. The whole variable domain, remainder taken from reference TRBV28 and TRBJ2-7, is DVKVTQSSRYLVKRTGEKVFLECVQDMDHENMFWYRQDPGLGLRLIYFSYDVKMKEKGDIPEGYSVSREKKERFSLILESASTNQTSMYLCASREQGKTYEQYFGPGTRLTVT.

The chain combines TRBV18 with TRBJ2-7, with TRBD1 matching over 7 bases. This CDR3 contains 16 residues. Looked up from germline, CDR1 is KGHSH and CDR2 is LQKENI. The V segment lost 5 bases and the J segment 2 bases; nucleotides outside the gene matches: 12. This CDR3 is CASSASLTGTAYEQYF. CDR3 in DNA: TGTGCCAGCTCAGCCTCCCTCACCGGGACAGCCTACGAGCAGTACTTC.

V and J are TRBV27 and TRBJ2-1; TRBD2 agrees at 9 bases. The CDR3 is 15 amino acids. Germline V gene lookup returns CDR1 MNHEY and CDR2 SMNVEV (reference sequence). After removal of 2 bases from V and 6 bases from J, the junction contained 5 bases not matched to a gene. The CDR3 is CASSLAGGQFNEQFF. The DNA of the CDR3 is TGTGCCAGCAGTTTAGCGGGGGGGCAGTTCAATGAGCAGTTCTTC.

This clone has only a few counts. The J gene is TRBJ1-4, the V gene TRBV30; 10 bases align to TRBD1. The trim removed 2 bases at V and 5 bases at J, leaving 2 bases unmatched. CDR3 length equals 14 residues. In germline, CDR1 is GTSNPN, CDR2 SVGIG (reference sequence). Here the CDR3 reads CAWSRTGGNEKLFF. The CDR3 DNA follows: TGTGCCTGGAGTAGGACAGGGGGGAATGAAAAACTGTTTTTT.

The CDR3 spells CSVVSAGSTYEQYF. CDR3 DNA: TGCAGCGTTGTTTCGGCAGGATCGACCTACGAGCAGTACTTC. The rearrangement links TRBV29-1 to TRBJ2-7; D is undetermined. This CDR3 comprises 14 residues. V lost 4 bases and J lost 2, with 15 bases in between. The germline CDR1 and CDR2 sequences are SQVTM and ANQGSEA.

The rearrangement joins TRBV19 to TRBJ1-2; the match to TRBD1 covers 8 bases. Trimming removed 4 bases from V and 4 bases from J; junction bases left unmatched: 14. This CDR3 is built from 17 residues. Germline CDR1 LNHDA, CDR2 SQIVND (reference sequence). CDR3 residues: CASSSTGGFLVSYGYTF. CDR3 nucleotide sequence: TGTGCCAGTAGTAGTACAGGGGGATTTTTGGTTTCCTATGGCTACACCTTC.

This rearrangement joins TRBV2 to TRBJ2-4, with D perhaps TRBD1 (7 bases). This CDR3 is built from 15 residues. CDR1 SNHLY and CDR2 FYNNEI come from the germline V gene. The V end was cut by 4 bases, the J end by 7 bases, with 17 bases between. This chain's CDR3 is CASSVGMEGANIQYF. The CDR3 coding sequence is TGTGCCAGCAGTGTTGGGATGGAGGGGGCGAACATTCAGTACTTC.

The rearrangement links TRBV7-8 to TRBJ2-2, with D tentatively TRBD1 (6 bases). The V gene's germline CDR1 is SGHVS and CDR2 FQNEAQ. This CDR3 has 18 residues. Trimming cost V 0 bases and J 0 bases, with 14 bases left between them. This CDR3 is CASSLATTGGPNTGELFF. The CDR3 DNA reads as TGTGCCAGCAGCTTAGCGACGACAGGTGGGCCGAACACCGGGGAGCTGTTTTTT.

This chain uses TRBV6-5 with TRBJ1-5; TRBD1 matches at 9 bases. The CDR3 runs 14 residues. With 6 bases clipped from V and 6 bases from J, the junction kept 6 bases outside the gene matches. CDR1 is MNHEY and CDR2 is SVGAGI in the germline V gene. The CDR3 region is CASRTGGVGQPQHF. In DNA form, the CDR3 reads TGTGCCAGCAGGACAGGGGGGGTTGGTCAGCCCCAGCATTTT.

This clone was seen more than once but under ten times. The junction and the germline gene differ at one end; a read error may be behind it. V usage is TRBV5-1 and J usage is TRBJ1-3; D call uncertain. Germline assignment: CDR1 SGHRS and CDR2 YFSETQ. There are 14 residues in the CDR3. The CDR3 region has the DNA TGCGCCAGCAGATTGGCCGGGTTAGGAAACACCATATATTTT. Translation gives CASRLAGLGNTIYF.

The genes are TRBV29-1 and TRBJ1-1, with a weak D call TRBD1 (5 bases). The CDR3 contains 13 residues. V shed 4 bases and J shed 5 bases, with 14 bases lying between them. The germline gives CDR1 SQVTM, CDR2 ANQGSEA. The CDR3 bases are TGCAGCGTTGGCGTTGGGGGAGGTACTGAAGCTTTCTTT. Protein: CSVGVGGGTEAFF.

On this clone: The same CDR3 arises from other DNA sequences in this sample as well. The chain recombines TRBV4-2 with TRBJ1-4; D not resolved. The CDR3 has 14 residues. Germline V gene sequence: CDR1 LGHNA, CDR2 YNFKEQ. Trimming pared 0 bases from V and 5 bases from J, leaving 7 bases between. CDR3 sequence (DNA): TGTGCCAGCAGCCAAGATGGCAGAAATGAAAAACTGTTTTTT. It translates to CASSQDGRNEKLFF.

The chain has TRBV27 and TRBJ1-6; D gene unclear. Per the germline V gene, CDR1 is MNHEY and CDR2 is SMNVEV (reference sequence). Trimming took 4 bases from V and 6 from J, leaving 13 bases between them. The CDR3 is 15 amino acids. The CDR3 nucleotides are TGTGCCAGCAGTTGGGATGGGAGCCTTAATTCACCCCTCCACTTT. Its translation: CASSWDGSLNSPLHF.

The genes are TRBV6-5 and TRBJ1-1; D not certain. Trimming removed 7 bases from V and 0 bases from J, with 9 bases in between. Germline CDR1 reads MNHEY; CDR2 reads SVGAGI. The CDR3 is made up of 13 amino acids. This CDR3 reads CASKSSVNTEAFF. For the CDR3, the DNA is TGTGCCAGCAAAAGTTCGGTGAACACTGAAGCTTTCTTT.

In nucleotides, the CDR3 is TGTGCCGCGCGTACCGCGGATACGCAGTATTTT. Residues: CAARTADTQYF. This chain uses TRBV10-3 with TRBJ2-3; D unresolved. V was pared by 11 bases and J by 6 bases, with 12 bases between. Germline-derived CDR1 and CDR2 are ENHRY and SYGVKD. The CDR3 is 11 residues long.

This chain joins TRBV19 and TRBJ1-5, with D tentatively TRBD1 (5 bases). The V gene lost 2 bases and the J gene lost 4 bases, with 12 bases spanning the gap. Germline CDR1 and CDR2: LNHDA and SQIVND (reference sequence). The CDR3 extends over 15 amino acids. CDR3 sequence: CASSIQSGFNQPQHF. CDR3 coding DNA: TGTGCCAGTAGTATACAGTCAGGGTTTAATCAGCCCCAGCATTTT.

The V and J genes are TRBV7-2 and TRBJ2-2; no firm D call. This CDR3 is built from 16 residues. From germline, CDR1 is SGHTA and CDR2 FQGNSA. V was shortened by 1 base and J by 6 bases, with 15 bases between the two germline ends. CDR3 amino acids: CASSLESSLGPGELFF. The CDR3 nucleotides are TGTGCCAGCAGCTTAGAATCAAGCCTCGGTCCCGGGGAGCTGTTTTTT.

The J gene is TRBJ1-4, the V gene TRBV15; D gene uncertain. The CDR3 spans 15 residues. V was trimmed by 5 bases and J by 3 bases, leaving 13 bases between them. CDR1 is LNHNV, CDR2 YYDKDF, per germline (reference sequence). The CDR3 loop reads CATSGYRAANEKLFF. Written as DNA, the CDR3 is TGTGCCACCAGCGGGTACCGTGCGGCTAATGAAAAACTGTTTTTT.

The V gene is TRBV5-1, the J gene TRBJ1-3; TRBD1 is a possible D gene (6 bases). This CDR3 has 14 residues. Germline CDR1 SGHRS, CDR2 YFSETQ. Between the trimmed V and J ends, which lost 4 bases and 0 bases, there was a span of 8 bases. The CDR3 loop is CASSPDSSGNTIYF. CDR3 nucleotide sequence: TGCGCCAGCAGCCCGGACAGCTCTGGAAACACCATATATTTT.

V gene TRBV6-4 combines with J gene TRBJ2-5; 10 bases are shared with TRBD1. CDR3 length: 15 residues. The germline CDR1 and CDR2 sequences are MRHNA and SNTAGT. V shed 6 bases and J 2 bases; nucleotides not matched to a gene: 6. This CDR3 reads CASSLRDRGQETQYF. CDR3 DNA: TGTGCCAGCAGCCTTCGGGACAGGGGACAAGAGACCCAGTACTTC.

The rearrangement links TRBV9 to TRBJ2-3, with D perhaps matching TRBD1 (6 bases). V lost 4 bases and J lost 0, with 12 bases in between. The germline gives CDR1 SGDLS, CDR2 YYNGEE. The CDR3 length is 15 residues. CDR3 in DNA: TGTGCCAGCAGCAGGTGGGGGCGTAGCACAGATACGCAGTATTTT. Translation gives CASSRWGRSTDTQYF.

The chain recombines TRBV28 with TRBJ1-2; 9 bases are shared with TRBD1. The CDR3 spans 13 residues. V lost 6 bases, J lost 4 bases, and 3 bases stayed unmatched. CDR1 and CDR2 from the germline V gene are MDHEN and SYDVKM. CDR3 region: CASRTTGGYGYTF. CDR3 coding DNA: TGTGCCAGCAGAACGACAGGGGGCTATGGCTACACCTTC.

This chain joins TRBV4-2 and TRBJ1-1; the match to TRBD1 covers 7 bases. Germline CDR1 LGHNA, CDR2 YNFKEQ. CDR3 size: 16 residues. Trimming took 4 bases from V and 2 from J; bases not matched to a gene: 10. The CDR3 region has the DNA TGTGCCAGCAGCCGGCAATCCGGGACAGCTAACACTGAAGCTTTCTTT. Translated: CASSRQSGTANTEAFF.